The source of this TCR beta chain is a study of OX40 agonist ivuxolimab in advanced cancers. Study context: Patients treated during dose escalation were battling hepatocellular carcinoma, melanoma, renal cell or head and neck cancer.

TCRdb keeps only in-frame clones here, not all; method: immunoSEQ multiplex PCR. In the table there are about 76,000 clones, 65% to 90% of which are singletons. Whole-study results and caveats: The antigens recognized by the expanded peripheral T cells, that is their antigen specificity, were not determined.

Of note for this clone: Its antigen remains unidentified.

The CDR3 extends over 15 amino acids. V gave up 5 bases and J gave up 1 base; unmatched junction bases: 7. The germline gives CDR1 LNHNV, CDR2 YYDKDF (reference sequence). The chain is built from TRBV15 and TRBJ1-2, with TRBD1 identical over 7 bases. This clonotype was sampled from an adult with an advanced solid tumor such as melanoma, head and neck, liver or kidney cancer. The specimen was CD4+ or CD8+ T cells sorted from blood, collected in a trial of the OX40 agonist ivuxolimab. CDR3 DNA: TGTGCCACCAGCTTAGGGAGACAGGGTAACTATGGCTACACCTTC. Its translation is CATSLGRQGNYGYTF.